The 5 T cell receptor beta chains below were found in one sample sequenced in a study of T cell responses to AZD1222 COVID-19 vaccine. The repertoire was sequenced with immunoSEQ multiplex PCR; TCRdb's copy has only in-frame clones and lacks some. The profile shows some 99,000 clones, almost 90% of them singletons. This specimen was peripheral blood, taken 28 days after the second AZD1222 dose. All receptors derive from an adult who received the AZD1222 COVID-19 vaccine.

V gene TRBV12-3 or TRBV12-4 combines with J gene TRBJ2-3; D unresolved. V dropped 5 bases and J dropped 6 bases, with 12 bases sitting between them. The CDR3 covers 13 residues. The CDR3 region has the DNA TGTGCCAGCAGTCTTCGGACCATCGATACGCAGTATTTT. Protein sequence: CASSLRTIDTQYF.

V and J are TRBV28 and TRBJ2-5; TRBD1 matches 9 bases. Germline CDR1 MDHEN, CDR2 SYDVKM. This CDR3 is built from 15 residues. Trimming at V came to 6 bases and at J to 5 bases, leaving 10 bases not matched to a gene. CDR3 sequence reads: CASRPIQGARETQYF. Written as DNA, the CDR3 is TGTGCCAGCAGGCCGATACAGGGGGCGCGGGAGACCCAGTACTTC.

CDR3 loop: CASSAPGDYGYTF. For the CDR3, the DNA is TGTGCCAGCAGCGCCCCGGGGGACTATGGCTACACCTTC. The V gene is TRBV5-4, the J gene TRBJ1-2; possible D gene TRBD1, 5 bases. The germline V gene encodes CDR1 SGHNT and CDR2 YYREEE (reference sequence). This CDR3 spans 13 amino acids. Trimming stripped 4 bases from V and 3 bases from J, with 10 bases between.

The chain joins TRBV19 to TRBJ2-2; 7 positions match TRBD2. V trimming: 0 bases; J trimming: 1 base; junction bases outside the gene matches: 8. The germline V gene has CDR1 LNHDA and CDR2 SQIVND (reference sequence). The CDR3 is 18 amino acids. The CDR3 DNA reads TGTGCCAGTAGTATAGACGGGAGGTGGCGGGGGAACACCGGGGAGCTGTTTTTT. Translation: CASSIDGRWRGNTGELFF.

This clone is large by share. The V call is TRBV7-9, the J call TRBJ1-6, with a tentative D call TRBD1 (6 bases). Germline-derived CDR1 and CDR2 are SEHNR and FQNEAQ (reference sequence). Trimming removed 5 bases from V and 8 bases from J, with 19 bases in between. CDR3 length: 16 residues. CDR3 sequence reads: CASSGRGAGSHSPLHF. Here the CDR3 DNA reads TGTGCCAGCAGCGGACGGGGGGCAGGATCACATTCACCCCTCCACTTT.